This T cell receptor (beta chain) was captured in a study of blood T cell repertoires in COVID-19. On the study more broadly: Donors in the United States, Italy and Spain gave samples during acute or convalescent COVID-19.

The authors' processing: Estimation of nucleated cell counts was performed using reference gene primer amplification. TCRdb's copy holds only in-frame clones and misses some; the assay was immunoSEQ multiplex PCR. V, J and clone size reflect that table, while D and trimming were determined from the DNA. Of about 90,000 clones in the sample, roughly 87% were seen once. Losses at the gene ends were 5 bases for V and 0 bases for J; bases not matched to a gene: 15. The CDR3 spans 19 residues. CDR1 is LGHDT and CDR2 is YNNKEL in the germline V gene (reference sequence). Sequencing used peripheral blood. The chain has TRBV3-1 (or the pseudogene TRBV3-2) and TRBJ2-3, with TRBD2 identical over 9 bases. This clonotype was obtained from a male donor with acute or convalescent COVID-19. CDR3 loop: CASSFRDRSSGTSTDTQYF. CDR3 nucleotide sequence: TGTGCCAGCAGCTTCCGGGACAGATCTAGCGGGACTAGCACAGATACGCAGTATTTT.